This TCR beta chain was found in a study of PD-1 blockade in classical Hodgkin lymphoma. Using immunoSEQ multiplex PCR, the repertoire was profiled, and TCRdb retains in-frame clones only, with some absent. This sample has 10,000 or so clones, with approximately 77% found just once. The time point: cycle 4 day 1 (C4D1), after more than five weeks of nivolumab. Brentuximab vedotin exposure varied among the patients, all of whom had relapsed after autologous stem cell transplantation. Thawed PBMCs yielded CD4+ T cells through magnetic negative selection. CDR3 length: 13 amino acids. Germline CDR1 is MNHNS and CDR2 is SASEGT. The V gene lost 2 bases and the J gene lost 11 bases, with 15 bases spanning the gap.

The J gene is TRBJ1-2, the V gene TRBV6-1; D call uncertain. The source of this sequence is a human donor with classical Hodgkin lymphoma. This specimen consisted of CD4+ T cells from blood, obtained before the fourth cycle of nivolumab. The CDR3 is CASSELFSSGYTF. The DNA of the CDR3 is TGTGCCAGCAGTGAATTATTCTCGTCGGGATACACCTTC.